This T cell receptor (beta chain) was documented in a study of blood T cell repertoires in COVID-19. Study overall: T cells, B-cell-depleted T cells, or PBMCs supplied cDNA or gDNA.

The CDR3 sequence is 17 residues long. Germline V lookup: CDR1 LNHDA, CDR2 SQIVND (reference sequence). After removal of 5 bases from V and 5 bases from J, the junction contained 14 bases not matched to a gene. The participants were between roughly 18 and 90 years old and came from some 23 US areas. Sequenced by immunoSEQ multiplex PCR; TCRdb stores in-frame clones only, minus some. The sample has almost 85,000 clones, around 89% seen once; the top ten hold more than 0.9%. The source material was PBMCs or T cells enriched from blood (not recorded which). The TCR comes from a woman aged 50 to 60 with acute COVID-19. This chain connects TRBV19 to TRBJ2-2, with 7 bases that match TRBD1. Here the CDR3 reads CASSSPGTAQGTGELFF. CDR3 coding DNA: TGTGCCAGTAGTTCCCCCGGGACAGCCCAGGGGACCGGGGAGCTGTTTTTT. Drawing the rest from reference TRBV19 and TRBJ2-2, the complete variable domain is DGGITQSPKYLFRKEGQNVTLSCEQNLNHDAMYWYRQDPGQGLRLIYYSQIVNDFQKGDIAEGYSVSREKKESFPLTVTSAQKNPTAFYLCASSSPGTAQGTGELFFGEGSRLTVL.